The 20 T cell receptor beta chains below all came from one sample that was sequenced in a study of blood T cell repertoires in COVID-19. Some clones are missing from TCRdb's copy, which holds only in-frame ones; the method was immunoSEQ multiplex PCR. The top ten clones hold approximately 0.94% of a sample with fewer than 300,000 clones, over 75% of them seen once. Input material: peripheral blood. The receptors shown here come from a human donor with COVID-19, enrolled during active disease. The donor label of this sample is uncertain.

The V call is TRBV5-1, the J call TRBJ1-3, with 11 positions matching TRBD1. The trim removed 7 bases at V and 2 bases at J, leaving 2 bases unmatched. This CDR3 contains 14 residues. Germline values: CDR1 SGHRS, CDR2 YFSETQ. The CDR3 reads CASGQGAPGNTIYF. The CDR3 region has the DNA TGCGCCAGCGGACAGGGGGCCCCTGGAAACACCATATATTTT.

This clone was seen only a few times. The gene calls are TRBV7-8 and TRBJ2-7, with D possibly matching TRBD2 (5 bases). The CDR3 has 15 residues. Trimming shortened V by 2 bases and J by 6 bases, and 17 bases separated the two germline ends. In germline, CDR1 is SGHVS, CDR2 FQNEAQ. The DNA for the CDR3 is TGTGCCAGCAGCTTAAACCGGGCCCTAGCCTCCGAGCAGTACTTC. Protein: CASSLNRALASEQYF.

V usage is TRBV6-5 and J usage is TRBJ2-1, with 10 bases fitting TRBD1. The J segment lost 6 bases and the V segment lost 7 bases, leaving 9 bases of the junction unmatched. The CDR3 covers 15 residues. Germline V gives CDR1 MNHEY, CDR2 SVGAGI. CDR3 in amino acids: CASTNRQGAGNEQFF. The CDR3 bases are TGTGCCAGCACCAACCGACAGGGGGCAGGCAATGAGCAGTTCTTC.

This clone was recorded only once. The chain employs TRBV5-5 and TRBJ2-5; 8 nucleotides match TRBD2. This CDR3 is 14 amino acids long. The V gene's germline CDR1 is SGHKS and CDR2 YYEKEE (reference sequence). The ends lost 4 bases at V and 2 bases at J; junction bases unmatched: 4. CDR3 protein: CASSREGVQETQYF. CDR3 sequence (DNA): TGTGCCAGCAGCCGGGAGGGGGTTCAAGAGACCCAGTACTTC.

The CDR3 here is CASSFLAGGSYEQYF. The CDR3 DNA follows: TGCGCCAGCAGCTTTCTAGCGGGAGGATCCTACGAGCAGTACTTC. The rearrangement links TRBV5-1 to TRBJ2-7; 11 bases align to TRBD2. Trimming took 2 bases from V and 1 from J; bases not matched to a gene: 2. The CDR3 loop spans 15 amino acids. Germline V gene sequence: CDR1 SGHRS, CDR2 YFSETQ.

The J gene is TRBJ1-5, the V gene TRBV6-5; D gene unclear. CDR1 is MNHEY and CDR2 is SVGAGI in the germline V gene. V gave up 4 bases and J gave up 2 bases, with 9 bases separating them. The CDR3 is 14 amino acids. The CDR3 here is CASSLYYRNQPQHF. The CDR3 region has the DNA TGTGCCAGCAGTTTGTACTATCGCAATCAGCCCCAGCATTTT.

The V gene is TRBV19, the J gene TRBJ1-2, with 11 nucleotides matching TRBD1. Germline V lookup: CDR1 LNHDA, CDR2 SQIVND (reference sequence). V dropped 4 bases and J dropped 4; count of bases not matched to a gene: 5. CDR3 size: 15 residues. Here the CDR3 reads CASSTGQGAPYGYTF. CDR3 in DNA: TGTGCCAGTAGTACCGGACAGGGGGCCCCCTATGGCTACACCTTC.

The chain uses TRBV18 and TRBJ1-2, with D maybe TRBD1 (5 bases). V was cut by 3 bases and J by 8 bases, with 13 bases left in between. This CDR3 is built from 13 residues. Per germline, CDR1 KGHSH and CDR2 LQKENI. As DNA, the CDR3 is TGTGCCAGCTCACCCCAGGGTTTACGGGGCTACACCTTC. This gives the protein CASSPQGLRGYTF.

This chain joins TRBV9 and TRBJ2-2, with 8 bases that match TRBD1. Germline V gene lookup returns CDR1 SGDLS and CDR2 YYNGEE. The CDR3 length is 13 residues. This chain's CDR3 is CASAGGNTGELFF. In DNA form, the CDR3 reads TGTGCGAGCGCAGGGGGCAACACCGGGGAGCTGTTTTTT.

This clone was detected only once. This may arise from a read error, as a much more abundant clone is one base away. This sequence joins TRBV7-9 and TRBJ1-1; 7 bases agree with TRBD1. V was clipped by 2 bases and J by 1 base; unmatched bases: 1. The CDR3 is 14 amino acids. CDR1 is SEHNR, CDR2 FQNEAQ, per germline (reference sequence). The CDR3 sequence is CASSLRTGNTEAFF. DNA of the CDR3: TGTGCCAGCAGCTTACGGACAGGGAACACTGAAGCTTTCTTT. Complete variable domain (other parts from reference TRBV7-9 and TRBJ1-1): DTGVSQNPRHKITKRGQNVTFRCDPISEHNRLYWYRQTLGQGPEFLTYFQNEAQLEKSRLLSDRFSAERPKGSFSTLEIQRTEQGDSAMYLCASSLRTGNTEAFFGQGTRLTVV.

This rearrangement joins TRBV12-3 or TRBV12-4 to TRBJ2-5; D gene ambiguous. This CDR3 is 11 amino acids long. Trimming removed 5 bases from V and 7 bases from J, with 8 bases in between. CDR3 sequence: CASSRGGTQYF. CDR3 DNA: TGTGCCAGCAGTCGAGGTGGGACCCAGTACTTC.

This clone was observed a single time. The chain employs TRBV9 and TRBJ2-2; tentative D call: TRBD2 (5 bases). V shed 3 bases and J shed 2 bases, with 11 bases lying between them. CDR1 and CDR2 (germline): SGDLS, YYNGEE. This CDR3 contains 15 residues. The CDR3 sequence is CASSGTGYNTGELFF. CDR3 nucleotide sequence: TGTGCCAGCAGCGGGACGGGGTATAACACCGGGGAGCTGTTTTTT.

The chain has TRBV30 and TRBJ1-5, with D perhaps TRBD1 (5 bases). CDR1 and CDR2 (germline): GTSNPN, SVGIG (reference sequence). This CDR3 has 13 amino acids. Trimming took 0 bases from V and 9 from J, leaving 12 bases between them. In DNA, the CDR3 is TGTGCCTGGAGTGTACAGGCCAGTGCGCCCCAGCATTTT. Its protein product is CAWSVQASAPQHF.

This sequence joins TRBV18 and TRBJ1-4; D unclear. V was trimmed by 4 bases and J by 0 bases, leaving 9 bases between them. CDR3 length: 15 residues. The V gene's germline CDR1 is KGHSH and CDR2 LQKENI. The CDR3 reads CASSLAIATNEKLFF. The CDR3 DNA follows: TGTGCCAGCTCACTGGCAATTGCAACTAATGAAAAACTGTTTTTT.

The chain employs TRBV10-2 and TRBJ2-7, with 11 bases identical to TRBD2. Losses at the gene ends were 3 bases for V and 5 bases for J; bases not matched to a gene: 6. The germline gives CDR1 WSHSY, CDR2 SAAADI. The CDR3 length is 15 residues. CDR3: CASSDQLAGDHEQYF. In DNA, the CDR3 is TGCGCCAGCAGTGACCAACTAGCGGGAGACCACGAGCAGTACTTC.

This rearrangement joins TRBV2 to TRBJ2-1; 10 bases are a match to TRBD2. The CDR3 runs 16 residues. J gave up 0 bases and V 7 bases, and 6 bases lay outside the gene matches. Germline V gene lookup returns CDR1 SNHLY and CDR2 FYNNEI. The CDR3 bases are TGTGCCAGCATCGGGGCTAGCGGGAGCTCCTACAATGAGCAGTTCTTC. It codes for CASIGASGSSYNEQFF. The variable domain in full, completed from reference TRBV2 and TRBJ2-1, reads EPEVTQTPSHQVTQMGQEVILRCVPISNHLYFYWYRQILGQKVEFLVSFYNNEISEKSEIFDDQFSVERPDGSNFTLKIRSTKLEDSAMYFCASIGASGSSYNEQFFGPGTRLTVL.

The genes are TRBV20-1 and TRBJ2-7, with 8 bases lining up with TRBD1. Unmatched junction bases numbered 8, after V lost 3 bases and J lost 1 base. CDR1 is DFQATT and CDR2 is SNEGSKA in the germline V gene (reference sequence). The CDR3 loop spans 15 amino acids. CDR3 DNA sequence: TGCAGTGCTAGTCCCTACAGGGGGAGATCCTACGAGCAGTACTTC. Its translation: CSASPYRGRSYEQYF.

CDR3 protein: CASSPSPDRASNTEAFF. The CDR3 DNA reads TGTGCCAGCTCACCCAGCCCAGACAGGGCCTCGAACACTGAAGCTTTCTTT. This rearrangement joins TRBV18 to TRBJ1-1, with 7 bases aligning to TRBD1. V lost 3 bases, J lost 1 base, and 11 bases stayed unmatched. The CDR3 is 17 amino acids. Germline V gene sequence: CDR1 KGHSH, CDR2 LQKENI.

V and J are TRBV19 and TRBJ2-5; D unclear. Germline CDR1 LNHDA, CDR2 SQIVND (reference sequence). This CDR3 comprises 13 residues. Trimming removed 5 bases at V and 2 bases at J, with 9 bases between. The CDR3 spells CASSLETQETQYF. CDR3 sequence (DNA): TGTGCCAGTAGTCTGGAGACTCAAGAGACCCAGTACTTC. The whole variable domain, filled in from reference TRBV19 and TRBJ2-5, reads DGGITQSPKYLFRKEGQNVTLSCEQNLNHDAMYWYRQDPGQGLRLIYYSQIVNDFQKGDIAEGYSVSREKKESFPLTVTSAQKNPTAFYLCASSLETQETQYFGPGTRLLVL.

The chain employs TRBV5-1 and TRBJ1-1, with D tentatively TRBD1 (6 bases). Trimming cost V 3 bases and J 2 bases, with 14 bases left between them. Looked up from germline, CDR1 is SGHRS and CDR2 is YFSETQ. The CDR3 spans 15 residues. CDR3 sequence reads: CASSSLGTPNTEAFF. The CDR3 DNA is TGCGCCAGCAGCTCGCTTGGGACACCTAACACTGAAGCTTTCTTT.